Listed here are 22 T cell receptor beta chains from one sample, sequenced in a study of T-cell reconstitution after alpha-beta-depleted transplantation in children. During its preparation, the TCRbeta library received unique molecular identifiers. In TCRdb, the PCR reads were re-called with MiXCR into one record per CDR3 protein. Of around 440,000 distinct CDR3 sequences listed, roughly a tenth are singletons. Here the sequenced sample was PBMCs, taken before TCRalphabeta/CD19-depleted stem cell transplant. These receptors all stem from a child under 10 years old with inherited bone marrow failure, due to receive a stem cell transplant.

With respect to this clonotype: Since a much larger clone is just one base distant, this may be a read error. The rearrangement joins TRBV20-1 to TRBJ1-5; no clear D gene. The CDR3 is 16 amino acids. The germline V gene encodes CDR1 DFQATT and CDR2 SNEGSKA (reference sequence). Written as DNA, the CDR3 is TGCTGTGCTAGAGATAGGTATCGGGGATGGGAACAGCCCCAGCATTTT. It is translated as CCARDRYRGWEQPQHF.

This clonotype has at least ten counts. V and J are TRBV5-1 and TRBJ2-1, with TRBD2 identical over 14 bases. Per the germline V gene, CDR1 is SGHRS and CDR2 is YFSETQ. This CDR3 has 16 amino acids. V was pared by 4 bases and J by 10 bases, with 10 bases of the junction left unmatched. The CDR3 sequence: CASSQKGLAGAGEQFF. Written as DNA, the CDR3 is TGCGCCAGCAGCCAGAAGGGACTAGCGGGAGCCGGGGAGCAGTTCTTC.

This clonotype was detected only a few times. The chain links TRBV2 to TRBJ1-1; D not certain. Germline assignment: CDR1 SNHLY and CDR2 FYNNEI. Trimming cost V 1 base and J 6 bases, with 6 bases left between them. The CDR3 runs 12 residues. CDR3 in amino acids: CASSEDVSEAFF. For the CDR3, the DNA is TGTGCCAGCAGTGAAGACGTCTCTGAAGCTTTCTTT.

This clonotype was recorded many times. This chain links TRBV3-1 with TRBJ2-4, with D maybe TRBD1 (6 bases). V shed 4 bases and J shed 8 bases, with 21 bases lying between them. Germline V gene sequence: CDR1 LGHDT, CDR2 YNNKEL (reference sequence). The length of the CDR3 is 16 residues. CDR3 residues: CASSPPNNRAPYIQYF. In DNA, the CDR3 is TGTGCCAGCAGCCCGCCAAATAACAGGGCCCCCTACATTCAGTACTTC.

The table lists this clonotype with many counts. The V call is TRBV4-3, the J call TRBJ2-7, with TRBD2 matching 12 bases. This CDR3 is built from 16 residues. With V trimmed by 1 base and J by 5 bases, 6 bases remained unmatched. Per germline, CDR1 LGHNA and CDR2 YSLEER. The CDR3 bases are TGCGCCAGCAGCCAAGGGACTAGCGGGAACGGAGACGAGCAGTACTTC. It codes for CASSQGTSGNGDEQYF.

This clonotype was counted many times. V and J are TRBV5-1 and TRBJ1-1, with 8 bases lining up with TRBD1. The CDR3 runs 15 residues. V gave up 4 bases and J gave up 7 bases; unmatched junction bases: 12. The germline V gene has CDR1 SGHRS and CDR2 YFSETQ. The CDR3 protein is CASSPTMDREGEAFF. Written as DNA, the CDR3 is TGCGCCAGCAGCCCTACGATGGACAGGGAGGGTGAAGCTTTCTTT.

This clonotype turned up a few times. The chain employs TRBV29-1 and TRBJ2-7; 7 bases fit TRBD1. The germline gives CDR1 SQVTM, CDR2 ANQGSEA. The trim removed 8 bases at V and 2 bases at J, leaving 6 bases unmatched. The CDR3 contains 12 residues. CDR3 residues: CSISGGAYEQYF. As DNA, the CDR3 is TGCAGCATATCAGGGGGAGCCTACGAGCAGTACTTC.

A remark on this clonotype: A much larger clone lies one base from this, so it may be a read error. This likely comes from a read error, as the CDR3 has no conserved phenylalanine or tryptophan at its end. This chain links TRBV12-3 or TRBV12-4 with TRBJ2-7; 12 positions match TRBD2. The CDR3 has 16 residues. Trimming cost V 5 bases and J 2 bases; bases outside gene matches: 7. Here the CDR3 reads CASSRTSGKAPYEQYS. The CDR3 DNA reads as TGTGCCAGCAGTCGGACTAGCGGGAAGGCCCCCTACGAGCAGTACTCC.

This clonotype was recorded at least ten times. The V and J genes are TRBV19 and TRBJ2-7; D is possibly TRBD1 or TRBD2 (5 bases each). CDR3 length: 16 amino acids. V was cut by 1 base and J by 2 bases, with 15 bases left in between. Germline loops: CDR1 LNHDA, CDR2 SQIVND (reference sequence). CDR3 loop: CASSIGGLTAAYEQYF. CDR3 sequence (DNA): TGTGCCAGTAGTATAGGAGGTTTGACAGCGGCCTACGAGCAGTACTTC. The full variable domain, with the rest looked up from reference TRBV19 and TRBJ2-7, is DGGITQSPKYLFRKEGQNVTLSCEQNLNHDAMYWYRQDPGQGLRLIYYSQIVNDFQKGDIAEGYSVSREKKESFPLTVTSAQKNPTAFYLCASSIGGLTAAYEQYFGPGTRLTVT.

The chain combines TRBV10-3 with TRBJ2-2; 13 bases agree with TRBD2. Germline V gene lookup returns CDR1 ENHRY and CDR2 SYGVKD. Trimming removed 9 bases from V and 1 base from J; junction bases left unmatched: 8. CDR3 size: 17 residues. The CDR3 nucleotides read TGTGCCATACCAAAGACTAGCGGGGGGAAGAACACCGGGGAGCTGTTTTTT. This encodes CAIPKTSGGKNTGELFF.

There are many counts of this clonotype. V gene TRBV5-1 combines with J gene TRBJ2-1, with TRBD1 as a possible D gene (6 bases). Germline V lookup: CDR1 SGHRS, CDR2 YFSETQ. The CDR3 is made up of 13 amino acids. V was pared by 1 base and J by 6 bases, with 8 bases between. This CDR3 is CASSLPRGNEQFF. The CDR3 DNA reads as TGCGCCAGCAGCTTGCCCAGGGGCAATGAGCAGTTCTTC. Complete variable domain (other parts from reference TRBV5-1 and TRBJ2-1): KAGVTQTPRYLIKTRGQQVTLSCSPISGHRSVSWYQQTPGQGLQFLFEYFSETQRNKGNFPGRFSGRQFSNSRSEMNVSTLELGDSALYLCASSLPRGNEQFFGPGTRLTVL.

This clonotype was observed a handful of times. This chain joins TRBV7-6 and TRBJ2-2; tentative D call: TRBD2 (5 bases). V was cut by 0 bases and J by 6 bases, with 11 bases left in between. Germline-derived CDR1 and CDR2 are SGHVS and FNYEAQ. The CDR3 is 15 residues long. Here the CDR3 DNA reads TGTGCCAGCAGCTTAGCGGGAGCGGTGTCCGGGGAGCTGTTTTTT. It translates to CASSLAGAVSGELFF.

This clonotype was seen repeatedly, ten times or more. The rearrangement links TRBV27 to TRBJ2-7, with 11 positions matching TRBD2. V was clipped by 3 bases and J by 5 bases; unmatched bases: 15. The CDR3 runs 18 residues. Germline assignment: CDR1 MNHEY and CDR2 SMNVEV (reference sequence). The CDR3 loop reads CASSLQIPELAGENEQYF. The CDR3 nucleotides read TGTGCCAGCAGTTTGCAGATCCCGGAACTAGCGGGAGAGAACGAGCAGTACTTC.

The sample holds many counts of this clonotype. This rearrangement joins TRBV20-1 to TRBJ2-1; 10 bases map to TRBD2. V shed 5 bases, J shed 8 bases, and the junction held 3 bases outside the gene matches. CDR1 is DFQATT and CDR2 is SNEGSKA in the germline V gene (reference sequence). The CDR3 contains 12 residues. The CDR3 DNA reads TGCAGTGCTCGACTAGCGGGCTATGAGCAGTTCTTC. Its protein is CSARLAGYEQFF.

This clonotype was observed at least ten times. The chain uses TRBV10-3 and TRBJ2-3; 7 bases line up with TRBD2. There are 14 residues in the CDR3. After removal of 10 bases from V and 0 bases from J, the junction contained 7 bases not matched to a gene. CDR1 is ENHRY and CDR2 is SYGVKD in the germline V gene. CDR3 protein: CATDSGISTDTQYF. CDR3 DNA sequence: TGTGCCACCGACAGCGGGATTAGCACAGATACGCAGTATTTT.

This clonotype was detected ten times or more. The J gene is TRBJ2-6, the V gene TRBV11-2; 8 positions agree with TRBD1. V lost 3 bases, J lost 0 bases, and 7 bases stayed unmatched. The germline V gene encodes CDR1 SGHAT and CDR2 FQNNGV. The CDR3 runs to 18 residues. CDR3 loop: CASSLTGAAPSGANVLTF. CDR3 coding DNA: TGTGCCAGCAGCTTGACAGGGGCGGCACCCTCTGGGGCCAACGTCCTGACTTTC.

This clonotype showed up many times. The chain uses TRBV20-1 and TRBJ2-1; D possibly corresponds to TRBD1 (6 bases). Germline V gene lookup returns CDR1 DFQATT and CDR2 SNEGSKA (reference sequence). The CDR3 length is 15 residues. Trimming removed 5 bases from V and 6 bases from J, with 20 bases in between. CDR3 residues: CSAEGDSPAGNEQFF. The CDR3 DNA reads TGCAGTGCTGAGGGGGATTCGCCAGCCGGCAATGAGCAGTTCTTC.

This clonotype was seen at least ten times. The chain joins TRBV6-1 to TRBJ2-1, with 10 bases that match TRBD2. The ends lost 7 bases at V and 5 bases at J; junction bases unmatched: 5. This CDR3 is built from 14 residues. Germline assignment: CDR1 MNHNS and CDR2 SASEGT. This CDR3 is CASKWLAGDNEQFF. Written as DNA, the CDR3 is TGTGCCAGCAAGTGGCTAGCGGGAGACAATGAGCAGTTCTTC.

The chain employs TRBV19 and TRBJ2-2; unclear D gene. The ends were cut back, 3 bases at V and 5 bases at J, with 13 bases in the middle. The CDR3 spans 15 residues. Germline values: CDR1 LNHDA, CDR2 SQIVND (reference sequence). CDR3 protein: CASSIVGSLTGELFF. In DNA, the CDR3 is TGTGCCAGTAGTATTGTCGGTTCCTTGACCGGGGAGCTGTTTTTT.

This clonotype was recorded at least ten times. The chain joins TRBV28 to TRBJ2-2, with TRBD2 matching 11 bases. The CDR3 spans 16 residues. Germline lookup yields CDR1 MDHEN and CDR2 SYDVKM. J lost 4 bases, V lost 3 bases, and 4 bases had no gene match. CDR3 bases: TGTGCCAGCAGTTTTCCGCTAGCGGGAGGCACCGGGGAGCTGTTTTTT. Its protein is CASSFPLAGGTGELFF.

There are many counts of this clonotype. V is TRBV5-1 and J is TRBJ2-1, with TRBD2 as a possible D gene (5 bases). This CDR3 spans 16 amino acids. In germline, CDR1 is SGHRS, CDR2 YFSETQ. V was pared by 2 bases and J by 0 bases, with 12 bases between. The CDR3 sequence: CASSFRAGGSYNEQFF. As DNA, the CDR3 is TGCGCCAGCAGCTTTCGGGCGGGCGGCTCCTACAATGAGCAGTTCTTC.

This clonotype was picked up many times. V gene TRBV7-2 combines with J gene TRBJ1-4, with a weak D call TRBD1 (5 bases). The germline CDR1 and CDR2 sequences are SGHTA and FQGNSA. There are 12 residues in the CDR3. V was clipped by 5 bases and J by 12 bases, with 13 bases between them. CDR3 protein: CASSLRGRQLFF. In DNA form, the CDR3 reads TGTGCCAGCAGCCTAAGGGGTCGGCAACTGTTTTTT.